This T cell receptor beta chain emerged from a study of CD8 T cells in Susac syndrome. Random-hexamer reverse transcription was applied to about 0.5 to 1 ug RNA. It was immunoSEQ multiplex PCR that amplified TCR beta CDR3 across 54 Vbeta and 13 Jbeta. In TCRdb, the immunoSEQ multiplex PCR reads were re-called with MiXCR into one record per CDR3 protein. The sample records some 130,000 distinct CDR3 sequences, roughly 94% being singletons. While CD8+ and CD4+ T cells were isolated negatively, TEMRA cells were enriched by FACS. Whole-study findings and limits: The relatively small number of individuals in the TCR sequencing and HLA analysis was acknowledged by the study.

Remarks on this clonotype: Antigen: not known.

V lost 5 bases, J lost 11 bases, and 11 bases stayed unmatched. The CDR3 has 13 amino acids. Germline V gene sequence: CDR1 SGHVS, CDR2 FQNEAQ. The chain uses TRBV7-8 and TRBJ1-1; 7 bases are a match to TRBD1. The source material was CD4+ T cells from PBMCs. The source is a human donor with multiple sclerosis. CDR3 amino acids: CASSPTNRGRAFF. In DNA, the CDR3 is TGTGCCAGCAGCCCCACAAACAGGGGCCGCGCTTTCTTT.